These 10 T cell receptor beta chains were all obtained from the same sample, sequenced in a study of identical twins. TCRdb passed the 5' RACE reads through MiXCR, listing each CDR3 protein once. The table lists 460,000 or so distinct CDR3 sequences, approximately 15% of them singletons, with 0.5% to 0.65% in the top ten. These data are also associated with another study on yellow fever vaccine responses in identical twins.

Sequenced material: CD4+ T cells sorted from blood. These receptors all come from a woman aged 18-29 years in good health.

Only a few counts were recorded for this clonotype. The rearrangement links TRBV5-1 to TRBJ2-2; 7 positions agree with TRBD1. The V segment lost 7 bases and the J segment 5 bases; nucleotides outside the gene matches: 5. This CDR3 spans 13 amino acids. Germline values: CDR1 SGHRS, CDR2 YFSETQ. CDR3 protein: CASRYRGTGELFF. For the CDR3, the DNA is TGCGCCAGCCGCTACAGGGGTACCGGGGAGCTGTTTTTT. Together with reference TRBV5-1 and TRBJ2-2, the CDR3 gives the full variable domain: KAGVTQTPRYLIKTRGQQVTLSCSPISGHRSVSWYQQTPGQGLQFLFEYFSETQRNKGNFPGRFSGRQFSNSRSEMNVSTLELGDSALYLCASRYRGTGELFFGEGSRLTVL.

The chain carries TRBV20-1 and TRBJ2-7; 10 nucleotides align to TRBD2. Per the germline V gene, CDR1 is DFQATT and CDR2 is SNEGSKA (reference sequence). The CDR3 is 23 amino acids. V shed 0 bases, J shed 0 bases, and the junction held 26 bases outside the gene matches. The CDR3 DNA is TGCAGTGCTAGAGACCCCGGGACAATCTCGGTCAGCGGGAGGGCCTGGAGCTCCTACGAGCAGTACTTC. It codes for CSARDPGTISVSGRAWSSYEQYF.

In its sample, this clonotype was seen a few times. The chain is built from TRBV12-3 or TRBV12-4 and TRBJ1-1; D gene ambiguous. V lost 5 bases, J lost 0 bases, and 13 bases lay in between. The CDR3 sequence is 15 residues long. CDR3 coding DNA: TGTGCCAGCAGTCCACAGCCACCTATGAACACTGAAGCTTTCTTT. It translates to CASSPQPPMNTEAFF.

This clonotype was seen more than once but under ten times. This chain connects TRBV15 to TRBJ2-3, with 7 bases that match TRBD2. The trim removed 7 bases at V and 3 bases at J, leaving 10 bases unmatched. Germline loops: CDR1 LNHNV, CDR2 YYDKDF (reference sequence). The CDR3 loop spans 15 amino acids. The CDR3 sequence: CATKRDPGGTDTQYF. The CDR3 DNA sequence: TGTGCCACCAAGCGGGACCCTGGTGGGACAGATACGCAGTATTTT.

V is TRBV7-2 and J is TRBJ2-1; D is perhaps TRBD1 or TRBD2 (5 bases each). From germline, CDR1 is SGHTA and CDR2 FQGNSA. Deletions cut 5 bases from V and 4 bases from J, with 15 bases between. This CDR3 has 15 residues. CDR3 protein: CASSRPGPIYNEQFF. CDR3 nucleotides: TGTGCCAGCAGCCGACCGGGGCCTATTTACAATGAGCAGTTCTTC.

The table lists this clonotype with many counts. This chain links TRBV5-1 with TRBJ2-3, with D perhaps matching TRBD2 (5 bases). V was trimmed by 5 bases and J by 3 bases, leaving 10 bases between them. This CDR3 region has 13 residues. Germline V gene lookup returns CDR1 SGHRS and CDR2 YFSETQ. This chain's CDR3 is CASRSGGTDTQYF. The CDR3 nucleotides are TGCGCCAGCAGGTCAGGCGGGACAGATACGCAGTATTTT.

The V gene is TRBV7-9, the J gene TRBJ2-2, with 7 bases identical to TRBD2. Germline CDR1 and CDR2: SEHNR and FQNEAQ (reference sequence). V shed 7 bases, J shed 3 bases, and the junction held 8 bases outside the gene matches. This CDR3 contains 15 residues. The CDR3 sequence: CASTRSGGDTGELFF. The CDR3 DNA follows: TGTGCCAGCACCCGCTCTGGGGGGGACACCGGGGAGCTGTTTTTT.

This clonotype was recorded a few times. The chain joins TRBV5-1 to TRBJ2-3; a possible D gene is TRBD2 (6 bases). Germline CDR1 is SGHRS and CDR2 is YFSETQ. There are 13 residues in the CDR3. Trimming shortened V by 4 bases and J by 3 bases, and 9 bases separated the two germline ends. The CDR3: CASSVTSTDTQYF. The DNA of the CDR3 is TGCGCCAGCAGCGTGACTAGTACAGATACGCAGTATTTT.

The rearrangement uses TRBV5-6 and TRBJ2-6; D not resolved. Germline values: CDR1 SGHDT, CDR2 YYEEEE. This CDR3 region has 16 residues. V dropped 4 bases and J dropped 1 base, with 12 bases sitting between them. CDR3 residues: CASSLPQMSGANVLTF. Here the CDR3 DNA reads TGTGCCAGCAGCCTGCCTCAAATGTCTGGGGCCAACGTCCTGACTTTC.

The chain joins TRBV5-1 to TRBJ2-2; D might be TRBD2 (6 bases). Trimming pared 2 bases from V and 0 bases from J, leaving 11 bases between. The CDR3 is 16 amino acids. Looked up from germline, CDR1 is SGHRS and CDR2 is YFSETQ. The CDR3 region has the DNA TGCGCCAGCAGCTTCGGGAGACGACCGAACACCGGGGAGCTGTTTTTT. Protein: CASSFGRRPNTGELFF. Together with reference TRBV5-1 and TRBJ2-2, the CDR3 gives the full variable domain: KAGVTQTPRYLIKTRGQQVTLSCSPISGHRSVSWYQQTPGQGLQFLFEYFSETQRNKGNFPGRFSGRQFSNSRSEMNVSTLELGDSALYLCASSFGRRPNTGELFFGEGSRLTVL.